The T cell receptor beta chain under discussion was sequenced for a study of a mutant IDH1 vaccine in newly diagnosed glioma. Sequenced by immunoSEQ multiplex PCR; TCRdb stores in-frame clones only, minus some. This sample has some 40,000 clones, with roughly 76% found just once. Regarding time point: week 23, last vaccination. Topical imiquimod accompanied each vaccine dose, which consisted of 300 ug of mutant IDH1 20-mer peptide. This clone was seen a single time. Its antigen is still unknown. This clonotype originated in a man aged 40-55 years with glioma. The sequences come from PBMCs, collected from a glioma patient whose treatment included an IDH1 peptide vaccine.

The CDR3 sequence: CASSDPSRGYEQYF. DNA of the CDR3: TGCGCCAGCAGTGACCCAAGTAGAGGTTACGAGCAGTACTTC. This chain links TRBV10-1 with TRBJ2-7; D uncertain. This CDR3 is built from 14 residues. Trimming pared 3 bases from V and 4 bases from J, leaving 13 bases between. Germline assignment: CDR1 WNHNN and CDR2 SYGVQD (reference sequence).